A single sample is the source of the 14 T cell receptor beta chains below, sequenced in a study of blood T cell repertoires in COVID-19. Some clones are missing from TCRdb's copy, which holds only in-frame ones; the method was immunoSEQ multiplex PCR. Seen here are 200,000 to 250,000 clones, about nine tenths observed once, and the top ten hold about 2.2%. Sequencing input: peripheral blood. The source of these receptors is a woman aged 45-65 years with acute or convalescent COVID-19.

The chain carries TRBV10-3 and TRBJ2-3; 9 positions agree with TRBD1. Germline V gene sequence: CDR1 ENHRY, CDR2 SYGVKD. Trimming cost V 6 bases and J 4 bases; bases outside gene matches: 5. The CDR3 has 14 amino acids. The chain's CDR3 is CAIRGGQGPDTQYF. The CDR3 nucleotides read TGTGCCATCAGAGGGGGACAGGGACCAGATACGCAGTATTTT.

The J gene is TRBJ1-2, the V gene TRBV19; D not certain. Germline CDR1 LNHDA, CDR2 SQIVND (reference sequence). Deletions cut 10 bases from V and 2 bases from J, with 11 bases between. There are 12 residues in the CDR3. The CDR3, as DNA: TGTGCCACCCGGGAGGTCAACTATGGCTACACCTTC. Its protein is CATREVNYGYTF.

This clone was detected only once. The gene calls are TRBV7-9 and TRBJ1-5; D is uncertain. CDR1 is SEHNR and CDR2 is FQNEAQ in the germline V gene (reference sequence). This CDR3 is 14 amino acids long. V was clipped by 6 bases and J by 5 bases, with 14 bases between them. DNA of the CDR3: TGTGCCAGCAGACCTCTTTCAGACTATCAGCCCCAGCATTTT. The encoded protein is CASRPLSDYQPQHF. Full variable domain (rest looked up from reference TRBV7-9 and TRBJ1-5): DTGVSQNPRHKITKRGQNVTFRCDPISEHNRLYWYRQTLGQGPEFLTYFQNEAQLEKSRLLSDRFSAERPKGSFSTLEIQRTEQGDSAMYLCASRPLSDYQPQHFGDGTRLSIL.

This chain uses TRBV11-2 with TRBJ1-1; TRBD1 is a possible D gene (6 bases). V gave up 5 bases and J gave up 3 bases, with 10 bases separating them. From germline, CDR1 is SGHAT and CDR2 FQNNGV. The CDR3 has 13 residues. CDR3 DNA sequence: TGTGCCAGCAGCCCGGACAGACACACTGAAGCTTTCTTT. Translation: CASSPDRHTEAFF.

J is TRBJ1-1 and V is TRBV6-5, with unresolved D. The V and J ends lost 2 bases and 0 bases respectively, with 10 bases between them. Germline-derived CDR1 and CDR2 are MNHEY and SVGAGI. The CDR3 runs 15 residues. In DNA, the CDR3 is TGTGCCAGCAGTTACACAGCCGCCTTGAACACTGAAGCTTTCTTT. The encoded protein is CASSYTAALNTEAFF.

This clone was counted a single time. This chain links TRBV6-5 with TRBJ2-2; the D is unclear. The germline gives CDR1 MNHEY, CDR2 SVGAGI. V dropped 11 bases and J dropped 3 bases, with 16 bases sitting between them. This CDR3 comprises 14 residues. The CDR3 region is CASRLLGHTGELFF. CDR3 bases: TGTGCCTCGAGGTTGCTAGGCCACACCGGGGAGCTGTTTTTT.

This chain joins TRBV25-1 and TRBJ1-1, with D perhaps matching TRBD1 (6 bases). Per the germline V gene, CDR1 is MGHDK and CDR2 is SYGVNS. The CDR3 has 13 amino acids. Trimming removed 6 bases from V and 4 bases from J, with 12 bases in between. This chain's CDR3 is CASRGGGCTEAFF. CDR3 in DNA: TGTGCCAGCAGAGGGGGGGGATGCACTGAAGCTTTCTTT.

J is TRBJ1-5 and V is TRBV12-5, with 9 bases fitting TRBD1. The CDR3 totals 16 residues. J gave up 4 bases and V 4 bases, and 8 bases lay outside the gene matches. Germline CDR1 reads LGHNT; CDR2 reads FRNRAP. CDR3 protein: CASGSPPGQGNQPQHF. For the CDR3, the DNA is TGTGCTAGTGGTTCGCCCCCGGGACAGGGAAATCAGCCCCAGCATTTT.

J is TRBJ1-6 and V is TRBV11-2, with D possibly being TRBD1 (5 bases). This CDR3 comprises 15 residues. V gave up 5 bases and J gave up 3 bases, with 11 bases separating them. The germline CDR1 and CDR2 sequences are SGHAT and FQNNGV. CDR3 coding DNA: TGTGCCAGCAGCCAAGGGGTCCTCTATAATTCACCCCTCCACTTT. It translates to CASSQGVLYNSPLHF.

The V call is TRBV12-3 or TRBV12-4, the J call TRBJ1-2, with TRBD1 matching over 7 bases. The CDR3 loop spans 13 amino acids. The V and J ends lost 3 bases and 7 bases, in that order; junction bases with no gene match: 5. The CDR3 protein is CASSLGQGVGYTF. The CDR3 DNA reads TGTGCCAGCAGTTTGGGGCAGGGGGTTGGCTACACCTTC.

This chain joins TRBV10-3 and TRBJ2-7, with 8 positions matching TRBD2. This CDR3 contains 14 residues. The V gene's germline CDR1 is ENHRY and CDR2 SYGVKD. The CDR3 nucleotides are TGTGCTACATCAGCGGCGCGGGGGGCGGACGAGCAGTACTTC. It yields the protein CATSAARGADEQYF.

The V and J genes are TRBV19 and TRBJ1-5, with TRBD1 identical over 8 bases. The CDR3 spans 15 residues. The germline V gene has CDR1 LNHDA and CDR2 SQIVND (reference sequence). V lost 4 bases, J lost 7 bases, and 9 bases stayed unmatched. In DNA, the CDR3 is TGTGCCAGTAGTACTCTGACAGGGGCTTCCCAGCCCCAGCATTTT. Translating it yields CASSTLTGASQPQHF.

This sequence joins TRBV3-1 (or the pseudogene TRBV3-2) and TRBJ1-4, with D hard to call. V gave up 1 base and J gave up 7 bases, with 10 bases separating them. This CDR3 has 14 amino acids. Germline lookup yields CDR1 LGHDT and CDR2 YNNKEL (reference sequence). The CDR3 nucleotides are TGTGCCAGCAGCCAAGCATTTGGGCTTGAAAAACTGTTTTTT. Its protein product is CASSQAFGLEKLFF.

V gene TRBV12-3 or TRBV12-4 combines with J gene TRBJ2-5; weak D call: TRBD1 (5 bases). V was cut by 3 bases and J by 7 bases, with 12 bases left in between. The CDR3 sequence is 13 residues long. For the CDR3, the DNA is TGTGCCAGCAGTTTGACCGGCCAGGGGACCCAGTACTTC. Protein product: CASSLTGQGTQYF.